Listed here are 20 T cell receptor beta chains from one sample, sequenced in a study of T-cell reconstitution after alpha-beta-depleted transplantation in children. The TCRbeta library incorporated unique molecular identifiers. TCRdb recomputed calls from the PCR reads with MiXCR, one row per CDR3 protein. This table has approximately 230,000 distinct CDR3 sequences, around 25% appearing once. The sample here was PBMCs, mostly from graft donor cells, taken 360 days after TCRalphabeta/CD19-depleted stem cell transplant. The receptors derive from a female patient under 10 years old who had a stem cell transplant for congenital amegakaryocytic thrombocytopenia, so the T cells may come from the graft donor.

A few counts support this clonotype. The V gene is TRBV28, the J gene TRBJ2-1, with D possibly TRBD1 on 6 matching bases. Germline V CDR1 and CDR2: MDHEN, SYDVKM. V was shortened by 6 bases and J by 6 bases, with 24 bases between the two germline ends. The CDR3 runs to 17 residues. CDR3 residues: CASRGRGSPDPANEQFF. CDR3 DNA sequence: TGTGCCAGCAGGGGCAGGGGATCACCCGATCCTGCCAATGAGCAGTTCTTC.

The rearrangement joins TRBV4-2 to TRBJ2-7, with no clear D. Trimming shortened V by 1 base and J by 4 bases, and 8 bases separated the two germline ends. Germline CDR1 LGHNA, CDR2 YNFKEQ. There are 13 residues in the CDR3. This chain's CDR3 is CASSQAPQYEQYF. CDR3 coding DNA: TGTGCCAGCAGCCAAGCCCCACAATACGAGCAGTACTTC.

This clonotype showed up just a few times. CDR3 amino acids: CASTITGGSTGANVLTF. The CDR3 DNA is TGTGCCAGCACTATAACAGGGGGATCGACTGGGGCCAACGTCCTGACTTTC. The V gene is TRBV2, the J gene TRBJ2-6; 8 bases map to TRBD1. The CDR3 runs to 17 residues. Germline trimming cut 7 bases from V and 2 bases from J; bases unmatched to any gene: 10. Germline assignment: CDR1 SNHLY and CDR2 FYNNEI.

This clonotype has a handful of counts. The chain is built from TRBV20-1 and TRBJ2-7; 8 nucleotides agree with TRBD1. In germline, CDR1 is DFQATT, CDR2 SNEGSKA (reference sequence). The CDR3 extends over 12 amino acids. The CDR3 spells CSHDRGGGEQYF. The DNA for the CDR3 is TGCAGCCATGACAGGGGAGGTGGCGAGCAGTACTTC.

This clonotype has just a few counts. In nucleotides, the CDR3 is TGTGCCAGCAGCTTATATTCGGATGAAAAACTGTTTTTT. Protein product: CASSLYSDEKLFF. V gene TRBV7-9 combines with J gene TRBJ1-4; D ambiguous. V was cut by 2 bases and J by 6 bases, with 7 bases left in between. The CDR3 totals 13 residues. Germline assignment: CDR1 SEHNR and CDR2 FQNEAQ (reference sequence).

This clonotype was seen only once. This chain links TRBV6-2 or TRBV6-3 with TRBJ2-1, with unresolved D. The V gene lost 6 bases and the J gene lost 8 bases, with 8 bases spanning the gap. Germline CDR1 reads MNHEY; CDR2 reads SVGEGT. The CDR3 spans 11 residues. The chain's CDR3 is CASSQTYEQFF. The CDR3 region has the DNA TGTGCCAGCAGCCAAACCTATGAGCAGTTCTTC.

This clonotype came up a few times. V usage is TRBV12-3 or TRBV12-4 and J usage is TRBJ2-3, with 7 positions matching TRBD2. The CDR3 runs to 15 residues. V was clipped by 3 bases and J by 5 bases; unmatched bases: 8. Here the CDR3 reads CASSFGDWGGDTQYF. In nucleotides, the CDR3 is TGTGCCAGCAGTTTCGGAGACTGGGGGGGAGATACGCAGTATTTT.

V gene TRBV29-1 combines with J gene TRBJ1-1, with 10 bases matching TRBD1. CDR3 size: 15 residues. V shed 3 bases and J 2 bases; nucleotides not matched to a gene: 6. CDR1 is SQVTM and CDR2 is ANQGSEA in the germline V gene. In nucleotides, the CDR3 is TGCAGCGTTGAGAGACAGGGGGCCGGAAACACTGAAGCTTTCTTT. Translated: CSVERQGAGNTEAFF.

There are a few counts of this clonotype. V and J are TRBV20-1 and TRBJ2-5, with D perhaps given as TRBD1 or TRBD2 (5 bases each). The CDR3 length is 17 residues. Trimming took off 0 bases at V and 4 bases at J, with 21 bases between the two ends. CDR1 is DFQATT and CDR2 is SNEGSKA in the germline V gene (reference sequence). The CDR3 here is CSARDEKPGLPVETQYF. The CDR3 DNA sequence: TGCAGTGCTAGAGATGAAAAGCCGGGGCTTCCTGTAGAGACCCAGTACTTC.

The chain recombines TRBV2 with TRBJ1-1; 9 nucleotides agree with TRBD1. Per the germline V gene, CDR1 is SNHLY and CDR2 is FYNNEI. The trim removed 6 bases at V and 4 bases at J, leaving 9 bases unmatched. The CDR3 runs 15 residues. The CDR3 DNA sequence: TGTGCCAGCAGGACTCGAACAGGGGGCTTCACTGAAGCTTTCTTT. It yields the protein CASRTRTGGFTEAFF.

CDR3 sequence: CASSESPYQPQHF. The CDR3 DNA reads as TGTGCCAGCAGTGAAAGCCCCTATCAGCCCCAGCATTTT. The chain couples TRBV2 to TRBJ1-5; unclear D gene. Trimming removed 2 bases from V and 5 bases from J, with 7 bases in between. The CDR3 is 13 residues long. The V gene's germline CDR1 is SNHLY and CDR2 FYNNEI.

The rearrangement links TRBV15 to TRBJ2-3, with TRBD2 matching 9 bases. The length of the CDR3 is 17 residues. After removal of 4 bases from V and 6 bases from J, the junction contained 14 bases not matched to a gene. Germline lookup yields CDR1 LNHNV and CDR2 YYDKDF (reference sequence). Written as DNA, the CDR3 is TGTGCCACCAGCACCGGTCAGCGGGGGGCCCTCAAGGATACGCAGTATTTT. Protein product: CATSTGQRGALKDTQYF.

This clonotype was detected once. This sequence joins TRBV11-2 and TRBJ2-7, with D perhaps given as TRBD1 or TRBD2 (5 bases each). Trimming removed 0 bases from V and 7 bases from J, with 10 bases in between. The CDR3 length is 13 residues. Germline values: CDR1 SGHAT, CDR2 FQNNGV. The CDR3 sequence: CASSLERGVEQYF. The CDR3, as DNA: TGTGCCAGCAGCTTAGAACGAGGGGTAGAGCAGTACTTC.

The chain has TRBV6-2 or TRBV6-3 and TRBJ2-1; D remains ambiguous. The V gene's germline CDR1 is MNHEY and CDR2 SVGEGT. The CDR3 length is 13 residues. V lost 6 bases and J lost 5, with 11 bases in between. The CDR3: CASRDSAHNEQFF. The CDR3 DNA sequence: TGTGCCAGCAGGGATAGTGCCCACAATGAGCAGTTCTTC.

The CDR3 here is CASSFVFWGTEAFF. Written as DNA, the CDR3 is TGTGCCAGCAGTTTTGTATTTTGGGGCACTGAAGCTTTCTTT. The V call is TRBV12-3 or TRBV12-4, the J call TRBJ1-1; D remains ambiguous. There are 14 residues in the CDR3. V was trimmed by 3 bases and J by 4 bases, leaving 12 bases between them.

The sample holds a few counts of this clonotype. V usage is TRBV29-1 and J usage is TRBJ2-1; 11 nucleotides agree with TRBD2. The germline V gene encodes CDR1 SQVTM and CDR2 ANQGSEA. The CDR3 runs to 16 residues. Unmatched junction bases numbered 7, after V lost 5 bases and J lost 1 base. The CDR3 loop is CSVISGRAGSYNEQFF. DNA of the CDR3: TGCAGCGTTATTAGCGGGAGGGCCGGGTCCTACAATGAGCAGTTCTTC.

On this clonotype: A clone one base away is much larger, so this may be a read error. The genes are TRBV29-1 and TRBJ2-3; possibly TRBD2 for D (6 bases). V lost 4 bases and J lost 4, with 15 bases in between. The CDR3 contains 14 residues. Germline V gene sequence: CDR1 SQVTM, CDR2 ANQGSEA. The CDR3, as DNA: TGCAGCGTTGCCACTAGCAGGAGGGCAGATACGCAGTATTTT. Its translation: CSVATSRRADTQYF.

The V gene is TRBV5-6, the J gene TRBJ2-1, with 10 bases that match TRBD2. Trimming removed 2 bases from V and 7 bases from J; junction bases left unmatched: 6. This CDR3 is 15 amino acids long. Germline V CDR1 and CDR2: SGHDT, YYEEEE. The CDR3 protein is CASSFRLAGVNEQFF. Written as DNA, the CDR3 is TGTGCCAGCAGCTTTAGGCTAGCGGGAGTTAATGAGCAGTTCTTC.

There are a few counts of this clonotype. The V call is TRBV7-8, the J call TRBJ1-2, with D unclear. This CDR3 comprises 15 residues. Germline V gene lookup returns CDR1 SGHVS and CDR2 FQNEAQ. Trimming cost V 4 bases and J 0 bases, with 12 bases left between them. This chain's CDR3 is CASSSPGRSNYGYTF. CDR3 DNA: TGTGCCAGCAGCTCCCCCGGACGGTCTAACTATGGCTACACCTTC.

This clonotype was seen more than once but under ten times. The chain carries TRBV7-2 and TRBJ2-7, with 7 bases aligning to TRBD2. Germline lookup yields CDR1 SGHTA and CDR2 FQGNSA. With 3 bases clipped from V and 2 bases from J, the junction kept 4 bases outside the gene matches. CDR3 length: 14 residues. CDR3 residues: CASSFIAGAYEQYF. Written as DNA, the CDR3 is TGTGCCAGCAGCTTTATAGCGGGTGCCTACGAGCAGTACTTC. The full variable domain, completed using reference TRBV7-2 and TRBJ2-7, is GAGVSQSPSNKVTEKGKDVELRCDPISGHTALYWYRQSLGQGLEFLIYFQGNSAPDKSGLPSDRFSAERTGGSVSTLTIQRTQQEDSAVYLCASSFIAGAYEQYFGPGTRLTVT.